This T cell receptor beta chain was profiled in a study of Graves' ophthalmopathy and Graves' hyperthyroidism. Study-wide findings and caveats: Blood was where most expanded thyroid clonotypes above 0.001 frequency also turned up.

Germline values: CDR1 ENHRY, CDR2 SYGVKD. This CDR3 comprises 11 residues. V gave up 8 bases and J gave up 8 bases, with 12 bases separating them. Regarding this clonotype: What it binds is not known.

RNA transcripts provided the template for amplifying TCR beta CDR3 regions. The first-round RT-PCR employed HTBI primers together with the Qiagen OneStep RT-PCR kit. A multiplex PCR was then performed as the second round. TCRdb reprocessed the multiplex PCR reads with MiXCR, giving one entry per CDR3 protein. The sample has over a million distinct CDR3 sequences, 35% to 40% seen once; the top ten hold roughly 11%. Diagnosis used clinical symptoms, serum thyroxine, TRAb, thyroid ultrasound and orbital computed tomography. Sequenced input: peripheral blood or thyroid tissue (not recorded which). The TCR was taken from an adult man with Graves' hyperthyroidism. The V gene is TRBV10-3, the J gene TRBJ1-2, with D unclear. CDR3 DNA: TGTGCCATCCCGACGGTTGGAGGCTACACCTTC. Translated: CAIPTVGGYTF.